These T cell receptor beta chains were read from a single sample in a study of STAT5B mutations in CD4+ large granular lymphocyte leukemia. Here immunoSEQ multiplex PCR was the method, and the copy in TCRdb shows in-frame clones only, minus some. The sample has roughly 38,000 clones; 75% to 85% are singletons. Sequencing was carried out using CD4+ T cells from blood buffy coats. These receptors were taken from a human donor in good health. Each CDR3 is given with its conserved first and last residue. The order of the fields is D gene, clone size, J gene, V gene, CDR3 DNA, CDR3 protein. A D gene is named only where the DNA matches it firmly. Clone size appears in some rows only: once, few, many, or a class for an expanded clone.

- - TRBJ2-3 TRBV29-1 TGCAGCGCCAGAGCCACCTCAGCGGATACGCAGTATTTT CSARATSADTQYF
TRBD1 - TRBJ2-7 TRBV7-8 TGTGCCAGCAGCCCTATTGGGACAGGGTGGGAGCAGTACTTC CASSPIGTGWEQYF
- few TRBJ1-1 TRBV5-1 TGCGCCAGCAGCTTTTCGGAGAGGGGTGAAGCTTTCTTT CASSFSERGEAFF
TRBD1 - TRBJ2-4 TRBV19 TGTGCCAGTAGTATCGGACAGGGAAGCAACATTCAGTACTTC CASSIGQGSNIQYF
- - TRBJ2-6 TRBV4-2 TGTGCCAGCAGCCAAGAGATGGCTGGGGCCAACGTCCTGACTTTC CASSQEMAGANVLTF
- - TRBJ2-7 TRBV7-6 TGTGCCAGCAGCTTAGAGGGTTGGGACACCTACGAGCAGTACTTC CASSLEGWDTYEQYF
- - TRBJ1-5 TRBV19 TGTGCCAGTAGTGGACAGACGGTTAGCAATCAGCCCCAGCATTTT CASSGQTVSNQPQHF
TRBD2 few TRBJ2-7 TRBV29-1 TGCAGCGCTACAGCGGGGGGAGGGTCCTACGAGCAGTACTTC CSATAGGGSYEQYF
TRBD1 - TRBJ1-6 TRBV11-3 TGTGCCAGCAGTTCGACAGGGAGGAATTCACCCCTCCACTTT CASSSTGRNSPLHF
- - TRBJ2-1 TRBV6-5 TGTGCCAGCAGCACATACAATGAGCAGTTCTTC CASSTYNEQFF
TRBD2 - TRBJ2-5 TRBV18 TGTGCCAGCTCACCTTCCCGGACTAGCGGGGCCCAAGAGACCCAGTACTTC CASSPSRTSGAQETQYF
- - TRBJ2-6 TRBV5-6 TGTGCCAGCAGCTTTGGAAACCCTGGGGCCAACGTCCTGACTTTC CASSFGNPGANVLTF
- - TRBJ2-7 TRBV25-1 TGTGCCAGCACCAATTCGATATACCGCTACGAGCAGTACTTC CASTNSIYRYEQYF
- - TRBJ2-1 TRBV25-1 TGTGCCAGCACCCACGGGGCTAGCGTATACAATGAGCAGTTCTTC CASTHGASVYNEQFF
- - TRBJ1-1 TRBV5-6 TGTGCCAGCAGCTTGGTTGGGGGGGCGAGCACTGAAGCTTTCTTT CASSLVGGASTEAFF
- - TRBJ1-2 TRBV4-1 TGCGCCAGCAGCCAAGACGCCGCCGGCAGCTATGGCTACACCTTC CASSQDAAGSYGYTF
- - TRBJ1-2 TRBV7-2 TGTGCCAGCAGCTTAGCGGGGGCTTGGAATGGCTACACCTTC CASSLAGAWNGYTF
TRBD1 - TRBJ2-2 TRBV9 TGTGCCAGCAGCGTAGGAGACAGGGCCACCGGGGAGCTGTTTTTT CASSVGDRATGELFF
- - TRBJ1-4 TRBV5-1 TGCGCCAGCAGCCTCCGTTGGGGGTTTAATGAAAAACTGTTTTTT CASSLRWGFNEKLFF
TRBD2 - TRBJ2-5 TRBV28 TGTGCCAGCAGTTCGGGGGGGTGGGAGACCCAGTACTTC CASSSGGWETQYF
TRBD1 once TRBJ2-5 TRBV29-1 TGCAGCGGGGACAGGTCGCAAGAGACCCAGTACTTC CSGDRSQETQYF
- - TRBJ2-5 TRBV2 TGTGCCAGCAACCGGGCCCTGGAGACCCAGTACTTC CASNRALETQYF
- - TRBJ2-1 TRBV5-8 TGTGCCAGCAGCTTGGGTCAGGGTGGCTACAATGAGCAGTTCTTC CASSLGQGGYNEQFF
- - TRBJ1-1 TRBV29-1 TGCAGCGTTGCCAGGGGCGAGGGTGAAGCTTTCTTT CSVARGEGEAFF
- - TRBJ2-3 TRBV5-4 TGTGCCAGCAGCTTACAGCAATCGAGCACAGATACGCAGTATTTT CASSLQQSSTDTQYF
- few TRBJ2-3 TRBV7-9 TGTGCCAGCAGATTGCCCCGGGATACGCAGTATTTT CASRLPRDTQYF
- - TRBJ2-7 TRBV18 TGTGCCAGCTCACCACCGGCAGGCCCGGATACCTACGAGCAGTACTTC CASSPPAGPDTYEQYF
- - TRBJ1-1 TRBV5-1 TGCGCCAGCAGCTTGGGGTCCGATAACACTGAAGCTTTCTTT CASSLGSDNTEAFF
- - TRBJ2-5 TRBV11-2 TGTGCCAGCAGCGTAGGTGGACAGCAAGAGACCCAGTACTTC CASSVGGQQETQYF
- - TRBJ2-2 TRBV5-1 TGCGCCAGCAGCTTGCCGGGCGCCGGGGAGCTGTTTTTT CASSLPGAGELFF
- once TRBJ2-3 TRBV15 TGTGCCACGAAGACCGGGGGGCCAGATACGCAGTATTTT CATKTGGPDTQYF
TRBD2 - TRBJ2-7 TRBV7-2 TGTGCCAGCAGCTTTAGTCTAGCGGGGGGCCAGGACGAGCAGTACTTC CASSFSLAGGQDEQYF
- - TRBJ2-2 TRBV6-6 TGTGCCAGCAAGCAGGGAGGCACCGGGGAGCTGTTTTTT CASKQGGTGELFF
- once TRBJ2-7 TRBV29-1 TGCCCCCCCCGCGGGACACTTAACGGTAGCTACGAGCAGTACTTC CPPRGTLNGSYEQYF
- - TRBJ2-5 TRBV9 TGTGCCAGCAGCGCGGGAAACGGGCTAGGGGAGACCCAGTACTTC CASSAGNGLGETQYF
TRBD2 - TRBJ2-2 TRBV5-5 TGTGCCAGCAGCTCCCGGGACTACAACACCGGGGAGCTGTTTTTT CASSSRDYNTGELFF
- - TRBJ1-1 TRBV27 TGTGCCAGCAGTTTATGGGCGAGGGAGGAAGCTTTCTTT CASSLWAREEAFF
TRBD2 - TRBJ2-3 TRBV7-6 TGTGCCAGCAGCTTAGAACCGCGACTAGCGGGGGGCGCAGATACGCAGTATTTT CASSLEPRLAGGADTQYF
TRBD1 - TRBJ1-2 TRBV5-4 TGTGCCAGCAGCGGACAGGGATCCTATGGCTACACCTTC CASSGQGSYGYTF
TRBD1 - TRBJ1-2 TRBV6-4 TGTGCCAGCAGTGAACAGGGGGCACCTCACTATGGCTACACCTTC CASSEQGAPHYGYTF